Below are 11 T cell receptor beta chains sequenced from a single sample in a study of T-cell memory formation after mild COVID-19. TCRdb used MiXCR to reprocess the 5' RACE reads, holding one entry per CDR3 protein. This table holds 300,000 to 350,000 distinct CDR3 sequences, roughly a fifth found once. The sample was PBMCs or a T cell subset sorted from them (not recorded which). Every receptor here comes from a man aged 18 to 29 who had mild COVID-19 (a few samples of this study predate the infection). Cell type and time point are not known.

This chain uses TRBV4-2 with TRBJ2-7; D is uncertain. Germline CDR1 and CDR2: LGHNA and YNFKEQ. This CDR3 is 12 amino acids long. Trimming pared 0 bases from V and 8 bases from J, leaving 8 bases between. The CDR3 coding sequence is TGTGCCAGCAGCCAAGATGGTTGGAAGCAGTACTTC. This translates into CASSQDGWKQYF.

The CDR3 loop reads CASSKDRPANTGELFF. DNA for the CDR3: TGTGCCAGTAGTAAAGACAGGCCCGCGAACACCGGGGAGCTGTTTTTT. This chain connects TRBV19 to TRBJ2-2, with D possibly being TRBD1 (6 bases). CDR1 is LNHDA and CDR2 is SQIVND in the germline V gene (reference sequence). The CDR3 runs to 16 residues. The V gene lost 4 bases and the J gene lost 0 bases, with 12 bases spanning the gap.

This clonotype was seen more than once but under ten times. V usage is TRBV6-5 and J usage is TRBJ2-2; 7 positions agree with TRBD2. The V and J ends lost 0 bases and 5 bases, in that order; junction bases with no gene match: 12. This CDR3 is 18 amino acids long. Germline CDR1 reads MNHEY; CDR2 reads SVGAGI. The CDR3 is CASSYSNGQGGKTGELFF. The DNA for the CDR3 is TGTGCCAGCAGTTACTCGAACGGGCAGGGAGGGAAGACCGGGGAGCTGTTTTTT.

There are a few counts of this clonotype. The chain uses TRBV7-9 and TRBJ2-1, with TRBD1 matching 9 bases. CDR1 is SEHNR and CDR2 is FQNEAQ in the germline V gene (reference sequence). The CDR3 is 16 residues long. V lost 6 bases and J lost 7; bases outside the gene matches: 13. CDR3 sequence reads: CASSNTGTGSTNEQFF. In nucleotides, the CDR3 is TGTGCCAGCAGTAACACCGGGACAGGGAGTACGAATGAGCAGTTCTTC.

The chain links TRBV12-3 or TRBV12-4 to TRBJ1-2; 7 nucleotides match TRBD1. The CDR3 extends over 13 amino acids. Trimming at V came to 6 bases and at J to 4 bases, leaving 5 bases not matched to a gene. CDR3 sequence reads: CASSQGETYGYTF. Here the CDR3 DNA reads TGTGCCAGCAGCCAGGGGGAAACCTATGGCTACACCTTC.

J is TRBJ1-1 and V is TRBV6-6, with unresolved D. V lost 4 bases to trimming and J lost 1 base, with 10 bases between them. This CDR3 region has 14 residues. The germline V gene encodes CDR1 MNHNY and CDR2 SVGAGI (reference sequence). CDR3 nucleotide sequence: TGTGCCAGCAGTTCAGTCGGGGAGAACACTGAAGCTTTCTTT. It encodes CASSSVGENTEAFF.

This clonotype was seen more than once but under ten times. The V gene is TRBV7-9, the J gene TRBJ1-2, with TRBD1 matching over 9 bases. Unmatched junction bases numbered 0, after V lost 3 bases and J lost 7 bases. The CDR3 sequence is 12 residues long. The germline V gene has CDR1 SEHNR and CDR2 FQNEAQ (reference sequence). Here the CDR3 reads CASSLTGGGYTF. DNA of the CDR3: TGTGCCAGCAGCTTGACAGGGGGTGGCTACACCTTC.

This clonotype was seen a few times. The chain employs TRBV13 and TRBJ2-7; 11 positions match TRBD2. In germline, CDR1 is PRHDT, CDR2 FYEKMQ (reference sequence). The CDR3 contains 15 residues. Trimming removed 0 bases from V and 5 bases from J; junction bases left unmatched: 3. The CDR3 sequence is CASSLGLAGGDEQYF. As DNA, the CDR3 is TGTGCCAGCAGCTTAGGGCTAGCGGGGGGTGACGAGCAGTACTTC.

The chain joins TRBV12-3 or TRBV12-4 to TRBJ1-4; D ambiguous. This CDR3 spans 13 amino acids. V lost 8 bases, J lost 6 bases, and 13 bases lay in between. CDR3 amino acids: CASLQSADEKLFF. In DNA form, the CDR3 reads TGTGCCAGCCTCCAATCCGCAGATGAAAAACTGTTTTTT.

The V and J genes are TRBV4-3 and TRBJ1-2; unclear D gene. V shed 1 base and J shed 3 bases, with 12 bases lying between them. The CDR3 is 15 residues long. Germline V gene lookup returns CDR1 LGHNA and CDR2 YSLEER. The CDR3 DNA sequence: TGCGCCAGCAGCCAAGCGGCGGGCGCGGACTATGGCTACACCTTC. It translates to CASSQAAGADYGYTF.

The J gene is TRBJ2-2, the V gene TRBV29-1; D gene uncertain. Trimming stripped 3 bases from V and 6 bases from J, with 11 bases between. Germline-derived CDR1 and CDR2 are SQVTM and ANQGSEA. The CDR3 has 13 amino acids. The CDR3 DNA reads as TGCAGCGTTGATCCCAGAGGAGCCGGGGAGCTGTTTTTT. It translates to CSVDPRGAGELFF.